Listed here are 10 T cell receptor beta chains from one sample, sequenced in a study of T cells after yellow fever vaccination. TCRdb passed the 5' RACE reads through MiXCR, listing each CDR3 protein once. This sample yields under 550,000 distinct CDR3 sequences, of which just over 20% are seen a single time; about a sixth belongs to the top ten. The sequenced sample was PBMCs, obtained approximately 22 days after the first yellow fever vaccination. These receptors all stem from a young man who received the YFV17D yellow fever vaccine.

Here the CDR3 reads CASSLNPYSNQPQHF. CDR3 in DNA: TGTGCCAGCAGCCTCAATCCGTATAGCAATCAGCCCCAGCATTTT. This chain uses TRBV7-2 with TRBJ1-5; D unresolved. The germline V and J ends were trimmed by 5 bases and 0 bases, with 11 bases remaining between them. This CDR3 is built from 15 residues. Per the germline V gene, CDR1 is SGHTA and CDR2 is FQGNSA. The complete variable domain, with remaining parts taken from reference TRBV7-2 and TRBJ1-5, reads GAGVSQSPSNKVTEKGKDVELRCDPISGHTALYWYRQSLGQGLEFLIYFQGNSAPDKSGLPSDRFSAERTGGSVSTLTIQRTQQEDSAVYLCASSLNPYSNQPQHFGDGTRLSIL.

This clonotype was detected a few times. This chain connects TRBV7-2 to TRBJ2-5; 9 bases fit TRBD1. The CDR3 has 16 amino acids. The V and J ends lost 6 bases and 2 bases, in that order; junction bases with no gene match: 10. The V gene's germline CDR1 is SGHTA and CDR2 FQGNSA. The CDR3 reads CASSPTGGAGQETQYF. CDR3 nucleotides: TGTGCCAGCAGTCCCACAGGGGGCGCGGGGCAAGAGACCCAGTACTTC. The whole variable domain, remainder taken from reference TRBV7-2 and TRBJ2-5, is GAGVSQSPSNKVTEKGKDVELRCDPISGHTALYWYRQSLGQGLEFLIYFQGNSAPDKSGLPSDRFSAERTGGSVSTLTIQRTQQEDSAVYLCASSPTGGAGQETQYFGPGTRLLVL.

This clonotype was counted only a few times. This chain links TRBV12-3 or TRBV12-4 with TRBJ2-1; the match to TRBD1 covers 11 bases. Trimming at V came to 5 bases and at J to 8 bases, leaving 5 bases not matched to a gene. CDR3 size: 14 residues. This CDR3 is CASSRTGGVYEQFF. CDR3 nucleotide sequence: TGTGCCAGCAGTCGGACAGGGGGCGTATATGAGCAGTTCTTC.

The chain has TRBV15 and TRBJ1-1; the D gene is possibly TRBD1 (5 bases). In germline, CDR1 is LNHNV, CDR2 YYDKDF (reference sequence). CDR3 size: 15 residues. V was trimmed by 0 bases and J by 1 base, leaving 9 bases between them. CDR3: CATSRDRGRNTEAFF. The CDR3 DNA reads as TGTGCCACCAGCAGAGATCGGGGGAGGAACACTGAAGCTTTCTTT.

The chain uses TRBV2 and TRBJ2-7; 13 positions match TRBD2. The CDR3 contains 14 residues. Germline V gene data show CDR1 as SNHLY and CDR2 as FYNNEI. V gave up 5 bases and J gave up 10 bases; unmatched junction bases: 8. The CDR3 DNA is TGTGCCAGCAGTCAGGGACTAGCGGGGATGCCACAGTACTTC. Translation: CASSQGLAGMPQYF.

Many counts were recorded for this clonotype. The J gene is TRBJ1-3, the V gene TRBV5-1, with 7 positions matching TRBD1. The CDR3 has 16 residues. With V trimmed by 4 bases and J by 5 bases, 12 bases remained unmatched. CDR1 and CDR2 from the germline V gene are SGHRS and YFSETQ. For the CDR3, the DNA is TGCGCCAGCAGCACCGGGACAGCCACCATCCGAAACACCATATATTTT. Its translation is CASSTGTATIRNTIYF.

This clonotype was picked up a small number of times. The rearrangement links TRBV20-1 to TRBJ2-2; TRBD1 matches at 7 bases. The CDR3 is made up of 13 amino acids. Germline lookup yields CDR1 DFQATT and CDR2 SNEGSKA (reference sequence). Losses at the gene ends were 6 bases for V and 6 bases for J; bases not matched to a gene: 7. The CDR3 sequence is CSAPRQGAGELFF. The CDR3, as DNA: TGCAGTGCGCCACGACAGGGCGCCGGGGAGCTGTTTTTT.

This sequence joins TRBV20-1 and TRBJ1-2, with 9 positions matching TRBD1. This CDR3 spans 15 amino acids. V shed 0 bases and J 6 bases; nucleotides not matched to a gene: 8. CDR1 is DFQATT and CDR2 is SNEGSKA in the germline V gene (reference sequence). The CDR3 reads CSARDLSGQGHGYTF. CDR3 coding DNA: TGCAGTGCTAGAGATCTCTCGGGACAGGGACATGGCTACACCTTC.

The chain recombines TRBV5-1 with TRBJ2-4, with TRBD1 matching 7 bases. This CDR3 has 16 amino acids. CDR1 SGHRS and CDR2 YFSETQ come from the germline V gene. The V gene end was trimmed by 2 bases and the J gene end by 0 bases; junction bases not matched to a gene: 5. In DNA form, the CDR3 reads TGCGCCAGCAGCTTAGGGGACAGATTAGCCAAAAACATTCAGTACTTC. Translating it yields CASSLGDRLAKNIQYF.

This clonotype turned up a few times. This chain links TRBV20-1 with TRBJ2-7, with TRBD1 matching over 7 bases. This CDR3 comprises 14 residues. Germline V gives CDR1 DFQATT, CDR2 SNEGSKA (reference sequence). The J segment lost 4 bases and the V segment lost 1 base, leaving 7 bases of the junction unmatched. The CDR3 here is CSARGGTANYEQYF. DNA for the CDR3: TGCAGTGCTAGAGGGGGGACAGCGAATTACGAGCAGTACTTC.